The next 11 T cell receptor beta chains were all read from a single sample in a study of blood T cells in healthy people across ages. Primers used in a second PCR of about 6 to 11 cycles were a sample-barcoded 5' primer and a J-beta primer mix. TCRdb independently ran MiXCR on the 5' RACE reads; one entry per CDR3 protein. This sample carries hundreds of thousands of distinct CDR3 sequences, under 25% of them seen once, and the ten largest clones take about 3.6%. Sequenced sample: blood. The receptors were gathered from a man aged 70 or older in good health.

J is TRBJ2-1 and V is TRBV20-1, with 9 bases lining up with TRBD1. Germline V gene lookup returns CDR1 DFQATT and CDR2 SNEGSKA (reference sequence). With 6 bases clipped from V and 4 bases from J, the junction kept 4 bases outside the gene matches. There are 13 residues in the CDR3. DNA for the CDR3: TGCAGTGCACCGGGACAGGGATACAATGAGCAGTTCTTC. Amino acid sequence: CSAPGQGYNEQFF.

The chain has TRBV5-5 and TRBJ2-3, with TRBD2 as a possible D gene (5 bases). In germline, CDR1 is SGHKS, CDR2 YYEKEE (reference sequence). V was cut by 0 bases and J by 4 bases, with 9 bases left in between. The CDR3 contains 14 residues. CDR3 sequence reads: CASSLDLASDTQYF. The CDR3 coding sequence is TGTGCCAGCAGCTTGGACCTAGCTTCAGATACGCAGTATTTT.

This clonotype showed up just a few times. The CDR3, as DNA: TGTGCCAGCAGCGCCAAAGCCGGGACTAGCGGGAGGCCCTACGAGCAGTACTTC. It specifies CASSAKAGTSGRPYEQYF. The J gene is TRBJ2-7, the V gene TRBV9; 15 bases are a match to TRBD2. The CDR3 runs 18 residues. The germline V gene encodes CDR1 SGDLS and CDR2 YYNGEE. Trimming removed 3 bases from V and 2 bases from J; junction bases left unmatched: 9.

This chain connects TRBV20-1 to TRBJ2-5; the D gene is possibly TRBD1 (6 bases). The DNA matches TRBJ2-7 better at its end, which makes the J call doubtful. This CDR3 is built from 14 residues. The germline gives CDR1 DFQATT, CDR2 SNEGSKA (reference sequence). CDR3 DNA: TGCAGTGCTAGAGGACAGGAGAATCCCTACGAGCAGTACTTC. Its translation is CSARGQENPYEQYF.

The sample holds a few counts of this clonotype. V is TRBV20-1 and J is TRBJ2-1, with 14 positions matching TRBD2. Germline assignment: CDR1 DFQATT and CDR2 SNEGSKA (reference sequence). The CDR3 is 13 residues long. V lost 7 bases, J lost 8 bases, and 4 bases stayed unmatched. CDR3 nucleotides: TGCAGTGTGACTAGCGGGAGGGTGGATGAGCAGTTCTTC. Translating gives CSVTSGRVDEQFF.

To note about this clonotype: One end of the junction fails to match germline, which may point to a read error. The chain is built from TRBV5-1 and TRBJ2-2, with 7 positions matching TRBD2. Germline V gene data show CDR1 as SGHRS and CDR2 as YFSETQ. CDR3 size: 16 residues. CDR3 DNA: TGCGCCAGCGGCTTTACTCTGAGCGGGATTGGCGGGGAGCTGTTTTTT. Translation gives CASGFTLSGIGGELFF.

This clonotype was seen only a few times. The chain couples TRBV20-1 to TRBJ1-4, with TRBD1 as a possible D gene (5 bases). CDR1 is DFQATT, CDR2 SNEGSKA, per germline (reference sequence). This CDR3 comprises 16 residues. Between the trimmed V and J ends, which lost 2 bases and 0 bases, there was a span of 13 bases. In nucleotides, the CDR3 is TGCAGTGCTAGACGTCTCAGGGCTGCAACTAATGAAAAACTGTTTTTT. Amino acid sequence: CSARRLRAATNEKLFF.

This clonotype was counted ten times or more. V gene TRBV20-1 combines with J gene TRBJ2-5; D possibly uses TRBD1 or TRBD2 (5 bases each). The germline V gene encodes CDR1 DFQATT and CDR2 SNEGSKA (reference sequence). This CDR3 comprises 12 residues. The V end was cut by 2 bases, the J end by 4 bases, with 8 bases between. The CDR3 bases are TGCAGTGCTAGACCGGGGACAGAGACCCAGTACTTC. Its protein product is CSARPGTETQYF.

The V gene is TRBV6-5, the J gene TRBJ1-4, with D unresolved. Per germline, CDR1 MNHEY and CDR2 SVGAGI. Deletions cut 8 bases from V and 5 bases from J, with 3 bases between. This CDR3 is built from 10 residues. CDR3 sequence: CASLNEKLFF. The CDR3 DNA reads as TGTGCCAGCCTCAATGAAAAACTGTTTTTT.

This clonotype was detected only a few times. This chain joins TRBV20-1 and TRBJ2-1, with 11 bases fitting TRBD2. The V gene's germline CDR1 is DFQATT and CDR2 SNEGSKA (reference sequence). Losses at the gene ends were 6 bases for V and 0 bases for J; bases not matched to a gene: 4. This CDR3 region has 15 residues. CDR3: CSASGLAGSYNEQFF. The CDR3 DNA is TGCAGTGCCAGCGGACTAGCGGGCTCCTACAATGAGCAGTTCTTC.

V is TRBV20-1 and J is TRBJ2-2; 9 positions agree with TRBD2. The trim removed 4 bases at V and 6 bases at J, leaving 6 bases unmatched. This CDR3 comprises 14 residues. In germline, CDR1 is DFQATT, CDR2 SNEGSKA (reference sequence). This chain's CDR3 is CSAKEAGGAGELFF. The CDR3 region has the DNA TGCAGTGCTAAGGAAGCGGGAGGAGCCGGGGAGCTGTTTTTT.